A selection of T cell receptor beta chains follows, all from one sample in a study of OX40 agonist ivuxolimab in advanced cancers. TCRdb's copy holds only in-frame clones and misses some; the assay was immunoSEQ multiplex PCR. The sample lists tens of thousands of clones, 88% occurring once. Material: CD4+ or CD8+ T cells sorted from blood, obtained in a trial of the OX40 agonist ivuxolimab. These receptors all stem from an adult with an advanced solid tumor such as melanoma, head and neck, liver or kidney cancer. CDR3s include the opening cysteine and the closing phenylalanine or tryptophan. The order of the fields is V gene, CDR3 length, D gene, J gene, clone size, CDR3 protein, CDR3 DNA. A D gene is named only where the DNA matches it firmly. Clone size is given for some rows only: seen once, a few or many times, or a class if the clone is expanded.

TRBV7-9,13,.,TRBJ2-7,.,CASSLGLAYEQYF,TGTGCCAGCAGCTTAGGTCTAGCTTACGAGCAGTACTTC
TRBV7-9,14,.,TRBJ1-3,few,CASSYRFSGNTIYF,TGTGCCAGCAGCTACCGATTCTCTGGAAACACCATATATTTT
TRBV19,13,.,TRBJ1-2,.,CASSTRTIGGYTF,TGTGCCAGTAGCACACGGACCATTGGGGGCTACACCTTC
TRBV7-9,15,.,TRBJ2-5,.,CASSRGAGAEETQYF,TGTGCCAGCAGCCGGGGTGCGGGGGCCGAAGAGACCCAGTACTTC
TRBV5-5,16,.,TRBJ1-6,.,CASSFLGRYYNSPLHF,TGTGCCAGCAGCTTCCTTGGGAGATACTATAATTCACCCCTCCACTTT
TRBV15,17,TRBD1,TRBJ2-7,.,CATSRDLGSYRGREQYF,TGTGCCACCAGCAGAGATTTAGGGTCTTACAGGGGTCGCGAGCAGTACTTC
TRBV7-6,12,.,TRBJ2-1,.,CASSPLYNEQFF,TGTGCCAGCAGCCCCCTCTACAATGAGCAGTTCTTC
TRBV19,13,.,TRBJ2-7,few,CASSLRGPYEQYF,TGTGCCAGTAGTTTGCGGGGGCCCTACGAGCAGTACTTC
TRBV7-2,17,.,TRBJ2-7,.,CASSLWGLVGGNYEQYF,TGTGCCAGCAGCTTATGGGGCCTAGTGGGGGGAAACTACGAGCAGTACTTC
TRBV10-3,13,.,TRBJ1-1,.,CAISGLGGTEAFF,TGTGCCATCAGTGGGTTGGGGGGCACTGAAGCTTTCTTT
TRBV5-1,18,.,TRBJ2-6,.,CASSRQPTGSSGANVLTF,TGCGCCAGCAGCCGTCAGCCTACAGGGAGTTCTGGGGCCAACGTCCTGACTTTC
TRBV7-2,13,.,TRBJ2-7,.,CASSPSPGYEQYF,TGTGCCAGCAGTCCCTCGCCAGGGTACGAGCAGTACTTC
TRBV10-3,14,.,TRBJ2-7,.,CAISGGGAVYEQYF,TGTGCCATCAGTGGTGGGGGGGCTGTTTACGAGCAGTACTTC
TRBV18,11,.,TRBJ2-2,once,CASSPTGELFF,TGTGCCAGCTCCCCTACCGGGGAGCTGTTTTTT
TRBV6-5,13,TRBD2,TRBJ2-7,.,CASRLAGGYEQYF,TGTGCCAGCAGATTAGCGGGGGGGTACGAGCAGTACTTC
TRBV5-1,16,.,TRBJ2-5,.,CASSLADTNLQETQYF,TGCGCCAGCAGCTTGGCGGACACCAACCTTCAAGAGACCCAGTACTTC
TRBV19,16,.,TRBJ2-1,once,CASSISLVGEYNEQFF,TGTGCCAGTAGTATCTCTCTAGTGGGGGAGTACAATGAGCAGTTCTTC
TRBV19,16,.,TRBJ1-1,once,CASSTDTEQMNTEAFF,TGTGCCAGTAGTACGGACACAGAACAAATGAACACTGAAGCTTTCTTT
TRBV10-3,13,TRBD1,TRBJ1-6,once,CAIRGQDNSPLHF,TGTGCCATCAGAGGACAGGACAATTCACCCCTCCACTTT
TRBV6-6,15,.,TRBJ2-7,.,CASRNTVESPFEQYF,TGTGCCAGCAGGAACACAGTGGAGTCTCCCTTCGAGCAGTACTTC
TRBV6-5,14,.,TRBJ1-1,.,CASSYSWKDSEAFF,TGTGCCAGCAGTTACTCCTGGAAGGACAGTGAAGCTTTCTTT